This T cell receptor beta chain is drawn from a study of cytomegalovirus exposure and HLA in healthy donors (TCRdb year 2017). In the study overall: An earlier analysis of about 560 of the donors reported over 250 Gb of sequence data and 95 million to 130 million unique TCR beta sequences obtained from 180 million or so T cells. An early release covering about 600 HLA-typed donors comprised approximately 290 gigabases of sequencing data and tens of millions of unique TCR sequences. The genetic ancestry cluster associated with self-reported Caucasian donors included roughly four fifths of the approximately 400 genotyped donors. The study aimed to test whether cataloging public T cell receptors could reveal signatures of past pathogen exposure. The study used immunosequencing to profile the T cell repertoires of approximately 690 subjects and linked those repertoires to cytomegalovirus serostatus. Besides the first cohort of more than 650 subjects, a separate validation cohort made up of 120 different subjects was used. To predict cytomegalovirus infection status, the study brought together high-throughput TCR immunosequencing, statistical association of individual TCRs with disease status, and machine learning. In a later analysis, previously published TCR beta repertoires from 670 or so donors were re-analyzed and high-resolution HLA genotyping was added so that TCR occurrence patterns could be studied. In the later analysis, no new phenotypic data were used to find candidate immune exposures; instead, reliance was placed on TCR beta sequences and their occurrence across donors. An earlier analysis of 587 of the donors used high-throughput TCR beta sequencing to judge whether each TCR beta V gene segment behaved as functional or pseudogenic. Donor age, sex, ethnicity and CMV serostatus were compiled together with the repertoire data. A later genetic analysis took genome-wide SNP genotypes for 398 of the 666 donors and used that subset as a discovery cohort. All discovery cohort repertoires had been generated using a single sequencing platform. Class I and class II HLA loci were covered by the typing at four-digit resolution. Typing coverage varied by locus: roughly 629-640 donors for A, B, C, DRB1 and DQB1; approximately 520 for DQA1; more than 600 for DPA1; approximately 470 for DPB1. Roughly 5 DR-DQ haplotypes were handled as single units for association and clustering because linkage in the cohort was strong. Among some 400 genotyped donors of the cohort, an average of approximately 200,000 unique TCR beta nucleotide sequences was sequenced per donor, of which about 19% were non-productive. Study-level results and caveats: Linkage disequilibrium might explain the correlated functional status among segregating V segments, but an unknown experimental factor could not be ruled out. Roughly uniform sequencing depth across donors was assumed in presence/absence analyses, although this assumption may not hold. Compared with the approximately 670-donor mean, donors in an Asian-associated ancestry cluster had fewer N-insertions in productive TCRs, according to a later genetic analysis. A group of highly shared sequence variants was considered likely to be a technical artifact of the sequencing pipeline. Because some donors lacked HLA typing at each locus, the association tests relied only on the typed subset. Because counts were too low, some 17 rarely observed V segments, including chromosome 9 orphons, were left out of the earlier analysis of approximately 500 of the donors. Cytomegalovirus status was reported to be diagnosed by the classifier with high specificity and sensitivity in both the original and validation cohorts. Some IMGT-functional V segments, including TRBV6-2 and TRBV6-3, could not be told apart with the 87-base-pair reads, so those segments were excluded. Three of the identified cytomegalovirus-associated TCR beta chains were confirmed in vitro to be specific for cytomegalovirus antigens. When HLA alleles, especially DR and DQ, strongly co-occurred, attributing TCR associations to individual alleles was difficult. In a later analysis, the rate of TCR association differed among HLA loci, with DRB1 alleles having the most associated TCRs and HLA-C alleles having the fewest. A total of fewer than 200 TCR beta chains were listed by the study as associated with cytomegalovirus. Most TCR sequences were observed very rarely across donors, whereas some public TCRs were present in many individuals. The authors suggested that the approach could potentially be extended to other disease states and immunological phenotypes. A further reported finding was that TCR beta sequences accurately predicted the HLA-A and HLA-B alleles for most subjects in the first cohort. A later analysis associated about 16,000 TCR beta sequences with specific HLA alleles at a false discovery rate of 0.05. Only TCR beta chains were sequenced in this cohort, and the absence of alpha or paired-chain data limited detectable features. Compared with equally common non-associated chains, HLA-associated TCR beta chains in a later analysis were more clonally expanded and had lower generation probabilities. Several of the top co-occurrence clusters appeared to be linked to parvovirus B19, influenza, CMV and Epstein-Barr virus, according to a later analysis. For the cohort, immune exposure information was limited to CMV serostatus. In an earlier analysis of fewer than 700 of the donors, most TCR beta V segments appeared in productive rearrangements about 87% or about 30% of the time, broadly matching IMGT annotations. An association between a missense DCLRE1C variant and V-gene and J-gene trimming of TCR beta chains was found in a later genetic analysis and replicated in an independent cohort. According to a later analysis, most CMV-associated TCR beta chains appeared to be HLA-restricted, and the HLA associations seemed to be driven largely by CMV exposure.

Receptor libraries were prepared by the immunoSEQ multiplex PCR assay. For the multiplex PCR, a mixture combining 60 forward primers for TCR Vbeta segments and 13 reverse primers for TCR Jbeta segments was used. The CDR3 region of rearranged TCR beta genes was amplified from genomic DNA with a multiplex PCR assay. The amplified TCR beta libraries were sequenced on the Illumina HiSeq System as 87-base-pair reads. In the authors' own workflow: Across the roughly 670 repertoires, a later analysis counted 78 million or so unique TCR beta chains, some 11 million of which were shared by at least two donors. Raw reads were error-corrected and collapsed into unique sequences with a nearest-neighbor algorithm that merged closely related sequences to remove PCR and sequencing errors. CDR3 sequences were aligned to IMGT reference sequences to assign V, D and J gene segments. For a sequence to be retained, a match of at least six nucleotides was required to both a V gene segment and a J gene segment. Rearrangements were classified as productive when the CDR3 lacked stop codons and remained in frame with V and J, and all other rearrangements were classified as non-productive. Following IMGT convention, CDR3 was defined as the stretch from the second conserved V-encoded cysteine up to the conserved J-encoded phenylalanine. The earlier analysis of 500 to 650 of the donors excluded any sequence lacking an unambiguous match to a single V gene segment. In an earlier analysis of several hundred of the donors, a V segment was called functional when productive rearrangements were above 56.7%, and segregating when the standard deviation between donors exceeded 5%. A statistical classification framework was built to diagnose cytomegalovirus status from the catalog of TCR beta chain sequences. V and J gene assignment, in a later analysis, came from comparing TCR nucleotide sequences with IMGT/GENE-DB human TR gene sequences. Using the TCRdist pipeline, a later analysis assigned CDR3 sequences along with most-parsimonious VDJ recombination scenarios. In a later analysis, each TCR beta chain was defined by its CDR3 amino acid sequence together with its V-gene family, and reads without a unique V-gene family were excluded. In a later analysis, fewer than 600 highly shared, low-generation-probability nucleotide sequences were removed to address suspected cross-contamination and a sequencing artifact. For each public chain, a later analysis derived a clonal expansion index from normalized ranks of inferred template counts within each repertoire. Generation probabilities in a later analysis came from a VDJ recombination model fitted to out-of-frame rearrangements, and those results were checked against IGoR. A later analysis scored TCR-TCR, TCR-HLA and TCR-CMV co-occurrence with hypergeometric tests, applying a repertoire-size bias correction to TCR pairs. A later analysis estimated false discovery rates by permuting HLA or CMV assignments 20 times. In a later analysis, co-occurring TCRs were grouped using DBSCAN, with TCRdist sequence similarity added in when clustering inside HLA-allele-positive subsets. Repertoires with fewer than 30,000 or more than 120,000 public chains, plus five repertoires with anomalous nucleotide sharing, were excluded from co-occurrence clustering. TCRdb mirrors the immuneACCESS table, restricted to in-frame sequences. Some clones are absent from its copies; in checked studies, under half trace to an unresolved V gene, and the reason for the others is unknown. The V and J calls and clone size come from that table; D and trimming were worked out from the DNA. The sample profile shows roughly 110,000 clones; roughly 80% of them were found once. The top ten hold around 2.3% of the sample.

The cohort consisted of some 670 healthy bone marrow donors. Cohort members were all nominally healthy when sampled, although unrecorded immune exposures were likely present. The donor tested CMV seronegative, placing the donor among the 300 to 400 seronegative members of the cohort. Each donor provided a peripheral blood sample, and peripheral blood mononuclear cells were used for TCR beta sequencing. The Qiagen DNeasy Blood Extraction Kit was used to extract genomic DNA from the blood cell samples. About this clone itself: Its antigen target is currently unknown. The record has no base qualities; no much larger clone is one base away.

From its cysteine to its phenylalanine, the CDR3 spans 16 amino acids. The only DNA kept is the CDR3, 48 bases in frame from the first base. The V gene is TRBV21-1 and the J gene is TRBJ1-2; the table's D call, TRBD1, was not checked against the DNA. TRBV21-1 is classified as a pseudogene. This receptor was obtained from a man younger than 45 in good health and CMV-seronegative. Sample: PBMCs. The nucleotide sequence is given as TGTGCCAGCAGCATCCTTGTGGACAGGAAGTTATATGGCTACACCTTC. This translates into CASSILVDRKLYGYTF.